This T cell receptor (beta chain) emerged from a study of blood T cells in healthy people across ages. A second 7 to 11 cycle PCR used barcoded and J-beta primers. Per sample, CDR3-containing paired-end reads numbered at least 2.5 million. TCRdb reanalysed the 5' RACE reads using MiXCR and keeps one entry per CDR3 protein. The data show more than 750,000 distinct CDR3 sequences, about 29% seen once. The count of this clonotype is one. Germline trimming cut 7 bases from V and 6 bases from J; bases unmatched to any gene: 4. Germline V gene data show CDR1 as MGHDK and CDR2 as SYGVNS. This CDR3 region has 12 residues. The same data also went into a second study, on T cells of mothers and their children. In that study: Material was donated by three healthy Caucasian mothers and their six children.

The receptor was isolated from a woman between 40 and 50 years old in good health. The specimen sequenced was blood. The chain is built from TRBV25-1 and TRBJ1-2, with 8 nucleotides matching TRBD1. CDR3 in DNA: TGTGCCAGCACTCGACAGGGGCATGGCTACACCTTC. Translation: CASTRQGHGYTF.